Sequencing of this T cell receptor (beta chain) was carried out in a study of identical twins. Study outcomes and limitations: Invariant T cells like MAIT and iNKT could partly confound the zero-insertion analyses. Insertions were reduced in abundant cord blood beta clonotypes but not in memory repertoires.

TCRdb redid the calling of the 5' RACE reads with MiXCR, one entry per CDR3 protein. The repertoire has just under 650,000 distinct CDR3 sequences, under 8.5% of them found once; the top ten carry around 1.6%. The CDR3 runs to 16 residues. Germline CDR1 reads KGHSH; CDR2 reads LQKENI. Trimming removed 2 bases from V and 3 bases from J, with 14 bases in between. Everyone who gave samples was a healthy Caucasian. About this clonotype: Its antigen is not identified.

The sample was also linked to a second study, of yellow fever vaccine responses in identical twins. This second study says: Reportedly, twins' vaccine T cell responses looked partly convergent and partly personalized.

Material: PBMCs. The V call is TRBV18, the J call TRBJ2-1; no firm D call. The TCR originated in a woman aged 18 to 35 in good health. The CDR3 region has the DNA TGTGCCAGCTCACCATTGGCCAGGCCAGTCTACAATGAGCAGTTCTTC. Translating it yields CASSPLARPVYNEQFF.